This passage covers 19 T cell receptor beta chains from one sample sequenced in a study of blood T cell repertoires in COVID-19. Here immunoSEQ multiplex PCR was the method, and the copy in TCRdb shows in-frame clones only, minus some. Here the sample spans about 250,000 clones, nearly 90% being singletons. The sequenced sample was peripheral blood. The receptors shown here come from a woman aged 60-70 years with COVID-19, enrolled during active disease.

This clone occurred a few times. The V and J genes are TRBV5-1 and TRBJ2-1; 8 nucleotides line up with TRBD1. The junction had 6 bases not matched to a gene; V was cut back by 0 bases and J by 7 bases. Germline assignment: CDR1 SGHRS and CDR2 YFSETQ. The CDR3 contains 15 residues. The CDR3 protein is CASSLEGQGLNEQFF. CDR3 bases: TGCGCCAGCAGCTTGGAAGGACAGGGACTGAATGAGCAGTTCTTC.

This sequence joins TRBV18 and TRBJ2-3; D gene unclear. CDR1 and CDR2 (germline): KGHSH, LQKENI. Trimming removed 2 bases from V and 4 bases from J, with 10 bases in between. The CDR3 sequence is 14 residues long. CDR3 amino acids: CASSPTSGPDTQYF. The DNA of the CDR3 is TGTGCCAGCTCACCAACATCAGGTCCAGATACGCAGTATTTT.

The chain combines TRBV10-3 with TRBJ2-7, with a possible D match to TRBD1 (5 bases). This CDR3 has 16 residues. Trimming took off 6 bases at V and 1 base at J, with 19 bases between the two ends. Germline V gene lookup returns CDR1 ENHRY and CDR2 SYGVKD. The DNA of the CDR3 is TGTGCCATCAGGAACAGGACCACTATGGGGTCCTACGAGCAGTACTTC. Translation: CAIRNRTTMGSYEQYF.

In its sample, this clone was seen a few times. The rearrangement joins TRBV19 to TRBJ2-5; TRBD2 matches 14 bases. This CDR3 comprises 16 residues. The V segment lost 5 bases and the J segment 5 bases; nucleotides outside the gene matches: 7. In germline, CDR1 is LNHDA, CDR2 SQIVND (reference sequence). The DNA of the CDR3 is TGTGCCAGTAGTCCCCGGACTAGCGGGGGGCGGGAGACCCAGTACTTC. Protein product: CASSPRTSGGRETQYF.

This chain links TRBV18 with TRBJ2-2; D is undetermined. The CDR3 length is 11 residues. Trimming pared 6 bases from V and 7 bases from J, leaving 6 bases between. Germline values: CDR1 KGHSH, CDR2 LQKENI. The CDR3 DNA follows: TGTGCCAGCTCCACGGGCGGGGAGCTGTTTTTT. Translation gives CASSTGGELFF.

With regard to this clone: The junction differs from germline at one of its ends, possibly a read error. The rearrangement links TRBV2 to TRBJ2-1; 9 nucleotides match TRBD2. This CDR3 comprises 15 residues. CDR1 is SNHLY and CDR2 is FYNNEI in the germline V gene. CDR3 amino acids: CASSEGTSSYNGQFF. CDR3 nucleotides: TGTGCCAGCAGTGAGGGGACTAGCTCCTACAATGGGCAGTTCTTC.

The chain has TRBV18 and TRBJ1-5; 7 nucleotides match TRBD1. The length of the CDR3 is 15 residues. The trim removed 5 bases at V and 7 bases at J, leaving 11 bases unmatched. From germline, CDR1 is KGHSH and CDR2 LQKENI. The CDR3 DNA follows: TGTGCCAGCTCAAAAAAGGGGGCAGGGGAACAGCCCCAGCATTTT. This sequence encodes CASSKKGAGEQPQHF.

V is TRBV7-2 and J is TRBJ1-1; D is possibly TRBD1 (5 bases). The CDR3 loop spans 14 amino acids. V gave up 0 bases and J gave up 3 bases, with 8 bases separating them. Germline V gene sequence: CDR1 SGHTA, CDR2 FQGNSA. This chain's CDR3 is CASSLAGADTEAFF. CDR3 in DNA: TGTGCCAGCAGCTTAGCAGGGGCCGACACTGAAGCTTTCTTT.

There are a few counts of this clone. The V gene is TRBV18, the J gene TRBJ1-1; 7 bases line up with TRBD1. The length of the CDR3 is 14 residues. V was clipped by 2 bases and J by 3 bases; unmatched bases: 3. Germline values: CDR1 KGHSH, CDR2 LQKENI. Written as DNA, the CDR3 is TGTGCCAGCTCACCAGACAGGGCTCACACTGAAGCTTTCTTT. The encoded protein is CASSPDRAHTEAFF.

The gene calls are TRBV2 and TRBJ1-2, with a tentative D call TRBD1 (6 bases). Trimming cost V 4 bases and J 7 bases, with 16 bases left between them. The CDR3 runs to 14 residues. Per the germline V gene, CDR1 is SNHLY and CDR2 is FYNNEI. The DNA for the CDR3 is TGTGCCAGCAGTGGGGGACGGCTCAGGGGTGGCTACACCTTC. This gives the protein CASSGGRLRGGYTF. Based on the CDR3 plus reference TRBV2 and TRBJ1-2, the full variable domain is EPEVTQTPSHQVTQMGQEVILRCVPISNHLYFYWYRQILGQKVEFLVSFYNNEISEKSEIFDDQFSVERPDGSNFTLKIRSTKLEDSAMYFCASSGGRLRGGYTFGSGTRLTVV.

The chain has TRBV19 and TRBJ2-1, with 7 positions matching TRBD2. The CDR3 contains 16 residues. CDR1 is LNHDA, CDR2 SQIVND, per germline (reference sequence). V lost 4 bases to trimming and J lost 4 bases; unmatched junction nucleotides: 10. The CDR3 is CASSTSGLAEYNEQFF. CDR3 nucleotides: TGTGCCAGTAGTACTTCGGGGCTAGCGGAGTACAATGAGCAGTTCTTC.

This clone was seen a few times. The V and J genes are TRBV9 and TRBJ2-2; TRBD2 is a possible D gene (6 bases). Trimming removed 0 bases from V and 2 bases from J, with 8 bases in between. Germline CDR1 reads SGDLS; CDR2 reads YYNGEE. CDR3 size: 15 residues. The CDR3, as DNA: TGTGCCAGCAGCGTAGGGAGGGAAAACACCGGGGAGCTGTTTTTT. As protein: CASSVGRENTGELFF.

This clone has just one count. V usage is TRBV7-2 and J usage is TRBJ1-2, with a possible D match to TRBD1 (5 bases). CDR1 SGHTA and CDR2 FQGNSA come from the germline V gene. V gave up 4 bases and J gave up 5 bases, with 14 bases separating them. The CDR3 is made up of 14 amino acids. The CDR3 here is CASSSGPKVYGYTF. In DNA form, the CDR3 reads TGTGCCAGCAGCTCAGGGCCCAAGGTGTATGGCTACACCTTC.

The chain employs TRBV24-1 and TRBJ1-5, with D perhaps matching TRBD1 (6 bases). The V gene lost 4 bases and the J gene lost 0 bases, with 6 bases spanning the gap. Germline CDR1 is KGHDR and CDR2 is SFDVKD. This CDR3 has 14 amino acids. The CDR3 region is CATSDRGSNQPQHF. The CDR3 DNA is TGTGCCACCAGTGACAGGGGTAGCAATCAGCCCCAGCATTTT.

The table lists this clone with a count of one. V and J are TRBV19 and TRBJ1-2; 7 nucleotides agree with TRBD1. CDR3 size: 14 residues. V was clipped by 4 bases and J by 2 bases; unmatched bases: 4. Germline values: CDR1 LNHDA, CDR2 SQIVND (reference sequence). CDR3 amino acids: CASSRETGNYGYTF. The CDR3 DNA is TGTGCCAGTAGTAGAGAGACAGGGAACTATGGCTACACCTTC.

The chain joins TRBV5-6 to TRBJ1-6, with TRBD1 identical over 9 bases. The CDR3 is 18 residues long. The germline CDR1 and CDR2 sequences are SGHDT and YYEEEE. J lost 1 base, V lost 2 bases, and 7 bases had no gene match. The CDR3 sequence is CASSLNPDRGSYNSPLHF. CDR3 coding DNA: TGTGCCAGCAGCTTAAATCCGGACAGGGGATCCTATAATTCACCCCTCCACTTT.

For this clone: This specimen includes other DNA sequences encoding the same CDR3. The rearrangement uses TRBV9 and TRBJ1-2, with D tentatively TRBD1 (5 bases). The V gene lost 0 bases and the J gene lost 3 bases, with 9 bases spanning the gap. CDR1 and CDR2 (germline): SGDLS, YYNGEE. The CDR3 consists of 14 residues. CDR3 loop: CASSVGGGDYGYTF. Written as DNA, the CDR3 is TGTGCCAGCAGCGTAGGGGGCGGGGACTATGGCTACACCTTC.

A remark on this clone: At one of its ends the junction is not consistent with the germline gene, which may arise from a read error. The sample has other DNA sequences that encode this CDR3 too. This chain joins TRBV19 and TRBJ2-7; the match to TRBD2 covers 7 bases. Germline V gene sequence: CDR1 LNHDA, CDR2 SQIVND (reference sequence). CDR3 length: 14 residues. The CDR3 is CASSSTGGFGEQYF. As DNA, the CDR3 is TGTGCCAGTAGTAGTACGGGGGGATTTGGGGAGCAGTACTTT.

The CDR3, as DNA: TGTGCCAGCAGCTTATTCGCCGGGGACTTGAGTTACGAGCAGTACTTC. Translated, it gives CASSLFAGDLSYEQYF. The chain uses TRBV7-6 and TRBJ2-7, with a tentative D call TRBD2 (6 bases). Germline V gene lookup returns CDR1 SGHVS and CDR2 FNYEAQ. Trimming shortened V by 2 bases and J by 4 bases, and 18 bases separated the two germline ends. The CDR3 sequence is 16 residues long.